This T cell receptor beta chain was retrieved from a study of T-cell reconstitution after alpha-beta-depleted transplantation in children. Whole-study results and caveats: In patients about two months after transplant, alpha-beta T cells reportedly arose from several hundred expanded graft clones. Newly produced T cells mostly accounted for T-cell counts and diversity one year post-transplant.

V was pared by 6 bases and J by 0 bases, with 4 bases of the junction left unmatched. This CDR3 has 14 amino acids. The germline V gene has CDR1 SGHTA and CDR2 FQGNSA. This clonotype was picked up a small number of times. Its specificity is unknown. Preparation of the TCRbeta library involved a method that used unique molecular identifiers. TCRdb processed the PCR reads anew with MiXCR; each CDR3 protein has one entry. The repertoire consists of fewer than 450,000 distinct CDR3 sequences, with about 17% occurring once and the leading ten covering roughly 41%. The sequencing here drew on PBMCs, mostly from graft donor cells, taken 360 days after TCRalphabeta/CD19-depleted stem cell transplant. The receptor's source is a male patient between 2 and 10 years old who had a stem cell transplant for acute lymphoblastic leukemia, so the T cells may come from the graft donor. J is TRBJ2-7 and V is TRBV7-2, with 8 positions matching TRBD2. CDR3 loop: CASRLSGNSYEQYF. The DNA for the CDR3 is TGTGCCAGCAGACTTAGCGGGAACTCCTACGAGCAGTACTTC.